These 6 T cell receptor beta chains were sequenced from one sample in a study of blood T cells in healthy people across ages. A second about 6 to 11 cycle PCR used barcoded and J-beta primers. TCRdb called the 5' RACE reads again in MiXCR, with one record for every CDR3 protein. The sample lists around 1,600,000 distinct CDR3 sequences, roughly 43% seen once, with approximately 4% in the top ten. Sequenced: blood. These receptors came from a young woman in good health.

This chain connects TRBV19 to TRBJ1-5; no clear D. The germline V gene encodes CDR1 LNHDA and CDR2 SQIVND (reference sequence). The CDR3 is 14 residues long. V shed 5 bases and J shed 2 bases, with 10 bases lying between them. CDR3 bases: TGTGCCAGTAGTTCCTCGGCGGGCAATCAGCCCCAGCATTTT. Translated: CASSSSAGNQPQHF.

The CDR3 loop is CSAREATRSSYEQYF. The CDR3 region has the DNA TGCAGTGCTAGAGAAGCTACACGCAGCTCCTACGAGCAGTACTTC. The chain links TRBV20-1 to TRBJ2-7, with D hard to call. The CDR3 sequence is 15 residues long. V lost 0 bases, J lost 0 bases, and 12 bases lay in between. Germline V lookup: CDR1 DFQATT, CDR2 SNEGSKA (reference sequence).

This clonotype was found a few times. This rearrangement joins TRBV6-2 or TRBV6-3 to TRBJ2-7; 11 bases fit TRBD2. CDR3 length: 15 residues. V lost 5 bases, J lost 4 bases, and 7 bases stayed unmatched. Germline CDR1 is MNHEY and CDR2 is SVGEGT. The DNA of the CDR3 is TGTGCCAGCAGTACAATACTAGCGGGAGTATACGAGCAGTACTTC. Translated, it gives CASSTILAGVYEQYF.

The rearrangement joins TRBV20-1 to TRBJ1-2; 7 bases are shared with TRBD1. This CDR3 has 15 residues. V gave up 6 bases and J gave up 0 bases; unmatched junction bases: 10. Germline CDR1 reads DFQATT; CDR2 reads SNEGSKA (reference sequence). The CDR3 sequence: CSARDRASTNYGYTF. CDR3 DNA: TGCAGTGCCCGAGACAGGGCATCTACTAACTATGGCTACACCTTC.

This clonotype turned up a few times. The J gene is TRBJ2-3, the V gene TRBV7-2, with 13 bases lining up with TRBD2. This CDR3 has 20 residues. With 4 bases clipped from V and 2 bases from J, the junction kept 15 bases outside the gene matches. Germline CDR1 reads SGHTA; CDR2 reads FQGNSA. The CDR3 sequence is CASSSRAGRLAGGFTDTQYF. The CDR3 DNA sequence: TGTGCCAGCAGCTCCCGGGCCGGAAGACTAGCGGGAGGCTTCACAGATACGCAGTATTTT.

This clonotype appeared a few times. The V gene is TRBV7-2, the J gene TRBJ2-1, with D perhaps TRBD1 (6 bases). Germline V gives CDR1 SGHTA, CDR2 FQGNSA. V was trimmed by 5 bases and J by 5 bases, leaving 19 bases between them. The CDR3 length is 16 residues. This CDR3 is CASSRRTVGRDNEQFF. The DNA of the CDR3 is TGTGCCAGCAGCCGACGGACAGTGGGTCGCGACAATGAGCAGTTCTTC.